What follows describes a single TCR beta chain. What it binds is not known. This record comes from a study of CD8+ T cells in alopecia areata. Study information: A 6-month off-drug phase came after tofacitinib, which had lasted 6 to 18 months. Study observations and caveats: The study found higher clonality in lesional than normal scalp, especially in alopecia totalis/universalis.

Following RNA extraction, reverse transcription yielded cDNA that acted as the sequencing template. The assay was immunoSEQ multiplex PCR, and TCRdb's table has in-frame clones only and misses some. The sample consists of 180,000 or so clones, approximately 50% of them appearing once. The germline gives CDR1 MGHDK, CDR2 SYGVNS. Between the trimmed V and J ends, which lost 2 bases and 0 bases, there was a span of 2 bases. The length of the CDR3 is 12 residues. Treatment reported: oral pan-JAK inhibitor, 5-10 mg twice daily. A FACSAria was used to sort CD4+ and CD8+ T cells. These cells came from PBMCs.

Source: CD8+ T cells sorted from blood, taken around week 54, from a patient treated with tofacitinib. The receptor comes from a human donor with alopecia areata. This chain connects TRBV25-1 to TRBJ2-7; D uncertain. The CDR3 sequence: CASSETSYEQYF. The CDR3 nucleotides read TGTGCCAGCAGTGAAACCTCCTACGAGCAGTACTTC.